This T cell receptor beta chain was sequenced for a study of beta chain features in type 1 diabetes. Germline CDR1 and CDR2: MNHNY and SVGAGI (reference sequence). There are 13 residues in the CDR3. Trimming removed 8 bases at V and 5 bases at J, with 15 bases between. Sorted CD4+ subsets: naive, central memory, regulatory, stem cell-like memory (CD45RO/CCR7/CD25/CD127/CD95/CD27 panel). Notes on the study in general: Sampled from patients, naive, central memory and Treg TCRB repertoires appeared more similar than those sampled from healthy donors. Type 1 diabetes patients had TCRB CDR3s that were shorter (moderately but significantly so) in all four CD4+ subsets.

The table lists this clone with a few counts. Its antigen remains unknown. The sequenced template was cDNA made from the entire isolated RNA. The method was immunoSEQ multiplex PCR; TCRdb's version includes in-frame clones alone and lacks a portion of them. The table shows about 660,000 clones, with 11% to 15% occurring only once. The origin of this receptor is a man aged 18-30 years with type 1 diabetes. Sequenced sample: naive CD4+ T cells from blood. The chain employs TRBV6-6 and TRBJ1-2; weak D call: TRBD1 (6 bases). The CDR3 region is CASGSDRSYGYTF. The CDR3 bases are TGTGCCAGCGGGTCGGACAGATCTTATGGCTACACCTTC.